This TCR beta chain was captured by sequencing in a study of blood T cells in healthy people across ages. A second about 7 to 11 cycle PCR used barcoded and J-beta primers. One entry per CDR3 protein, called by TCRdb with MiXCR from the 5' RACE reads. The data contain about 1.8 million distinct CDR3 sequences, around half of them singletons. For this clonotype: Its target is unknown.

CDR1 DFQATT and CDR2 SNEGSKA come from the germline V gene (reference sequence). This CDR3 has 12 residues. V was clipped by 1 base and J by 12 bases, with 15 bases between them. The study's findings and limits: The donors' CMV status was not determined, possibly confounding changes in expanded clonotypes. Long-lived and aged donors differed, with more naive CD4+ cells and higher diversity in the long-lived. Naive T cell percentage showed a strong correlation with TCR beta diversity. Leaving the PBMCs unsorted stopped any conclusive comparison of naive versus antigen-experienced cells.

V and J are TRBV20-1 and TRBJ2-5; D call uncertain. Source material: blood. This receptor was taken from a woman aged 40 to 50 in good health. The CDR3 spells CSARGAVGSEYF. CDR3 nucleotide sequence: TGCAGTGCTAGAGGGGCGGTAGGGTCTGAGTACTTC.